This T cell receptor (beta chain) was found in a study of blood T cell repertoires in COVID-19. V dropped 5 bases and J dropped 5; count of bases not matched to a gene: 10. CDR1 and CDR2 (germline): MDHEN, SYDVKM. CDR3 length: 16 residues. Under the authors' procedure: Nucleated cell number was recorded as an estimate derived from reference gene primer amplification. The method was immunoSEQ multiplex PCR; TCRdb's version includes in-frame clones alone and lacks a portion of them. V and J calls and clone size are given by that table; D and trimming were obtained from the DNA. Of some 340,000 clones in the sample, 90% to 95% were seen once.

The TCR was taken from a woman in her twenties or thirties who had been exposed to COVID-19. Sample: PBMCs or T cells enriched from blood (not recorded which). The rearrangement joins TRBV28 to TRBJ1-5, with 9 nucleotides matching TRBD1. Written as DNA, the CDR3 is TGTGCCAGCAGTAGGGTCAAGGGACAGGGTTATCAGCCCCAGCATTTT. Its translation is CASSRVKGQGYQPQHF.